The 23 T cell receptor beta chains reported below all come from one sample, sequenced in a study of cytomegalovirus exposure and HLA in healthy donors. Only in-frame clones appear in the TCRdb table, and some are missing; sequencing was by immunoSEQ multiplex PCR. The sample lists fewer than 150,000 clones; almost 90% were seen once. The sequenced sample consisted of PBMCs. The receptors were sampled from a young man in good health and CMV-seronegative.

This CDR3 reads CSVEGTGGYNEQFF. The CDR3, as DNA: TGCAGCGTTGAGGGGACAGGGGGTTACAATGAGCAGTTCTTC. This chain uses TRBV29-1 with TRBJ2-1; TRBD1 aligns across 11 bases. This CDR3 region has 14 residues. Germline loops: CDR1 SQVTM, CDR2 ANQGSEA. Trimming at V came to 3 bases and at J to 4 bases, leaving 2 bases not matched to a gene.

The chain has TRBV27 and TRBJ1-2; D gene uncertain. The CDR3 runs to 15 residues. V shed 9 bases and J shed 2 bases, with 19 bases lying between them. Germline CDR1 MNHEY, CDR2 SMNVEV (reference sequence). CDR3 in DNA: TGTGCCAGTACCACAAGACCCTCCGGGAACTATGGCTACACCTTC. Protein product: CASTTRPSGNYGYTF.

The chain joins TRBV4-3 to TRBJ2-7; 7 nucleotides agree with TRBD1. J gave up 3 bases and V 1 base, and 6 bases lay outside the gene matches. CDR3 length: 15 residues. The V gene's germline CDR1 is LGHNA and CDR2 YSLEER. The DNA for the CDR3 is TGCGCCAGCAGCCAAGTACTGTCAGGGGGCTACGAGCAGTACTTC. Translation: CASSQVLSGGYEQYF.

The chain employs TRBV25-1 and TRBJ2-1; no clear D. CDR3 length equals 15 residues. The ends were cut back, 3 bases at V and 5 bases at J, with 14 bases in the middle. CDR1 and CDR2 (germline): MGHDK, SYGVNS. CDR3 in DNA: TGTGCCAGCAGTGAGTCCCCGCGATATCACAATGAGCAGTTCTTC. It is translated as CASSESPRYHNEQFF.

V is TRBV7-9 and J is TRBJ2-7; TRBD1 aligns across 11 bases. Germline-derived CDR1 and CDR2 are SEHNR and FQNEAQ (reference sequence). The V gene end was trimmed by 4 bases and the J gene end by 4 bases; junction bases not matched to a gene: 9. The length of the CDR3 is 16 residues. Written as DNA, the CDR3 is TGTGCCAGCAGCTATGGGTTGGACAGGGGGCGATACGAGCAGTACTTC. Translated, it gives CASSYGLDRGRYEQYF. Complete variable domain (other parts from reference TRBV7-9 and TRBJ2-7): DTGVSQNPRHKITKRGQNVTFRCDPISEHNRLYWYRQTLGQGPEFLTYFQNEAQLEKSRLLSDRFSAERPKGSFSTLEIQRTEQGDSAMYLCASSYGLDRGRYEQYFGPGTRLTVT.

The chain combines TRBV7-2 with TRBJ2-7, with a possible D match to TRBD2 (6 bases). The CDR3 covers 17 residues. Trimming took 3 bases from V and 3 from J, leaving 21 bases between them. Germline loops: CDR1 SGHTA, CDR2 FQGNSA. For the CDR3, the DNA is TGTGCCAGCAGCTTTAGGAGGGGCGGGGCCACGAGCTACGAGCAGTACTTC. This encodes CASSFRRGGATSYEQYF.

This clone showed up just once. The chain couples TRBV7-2 to TRBJ2-1; TRBD2 matches at 8 bases. This CDR3 is built from 16 residues. CDR1 SGHTA and CDR2 FQGNSA come from the germline V gene. Unmatched junction bases numbered 2, after V lost 1 base and J lost 0 bases. The CDR3, as DNA: TGTGCCAGCAGCTTAGACGGGAGGGGCTCCTACAATGAGCAGTTCTTC. Protein sequence: CASSLDGRGSYNEQFF.

The chain combines TRBV27 with TRBJ2-7, with a weak D call TRBD1 (5 bases). Germline assignment: CDR1 MNHEY and CDR2 SMNVEV (reference sequence). The CDR3 extends over 14 amino acids. V shed 4 bases and J shed 0 bases, with 10 bases lying between them. Here the CDR3 DNA reads TGTGCCAGCAGTTGGACAACTAACTCCTACGAGCAGTACTTC. Translated, it gives CASSWTTNSYEQYF.

This clone was found once. CDR3 in amino acids: CAWGAWRINEQFF. The CDR3 DNA sequence: TGTGCCTGGGGGGCTTGGCGGATCAATGAGCAGTTCTTC. The V gene is TRBV30, the J gene TRBJ2-1, with D perhaps matching TRBD1 (5 bases). CDR3 length: 13 amino acids. Trimming left V 5 bases short and J 6 bases short, with 14 bases between. Germline V lookup: CDR1 GTSNPN, CDR2 SVGIG (reference sequence).

The rearrangement joins TRBV29-1 to TRBJ2-7, with TRBD2 matching over 11 bases. Trimming took 7 bases from V and 1 from J; bases not matched to a gene: 9. The CDR3 is 15 residues long. CDR1 is SQVTM, CDR2 ANQGSEA, per germline. CDR3 in DNA: TGCAGCGCTCTAGCGGGAGGAAGTTTTTCCTACGAGCAGTACTTC. Amino acid sequence: CSALAGGSFSYEQYF.

This chain links TRBV10-3 with TRBJ2-7; tentative D call: TRBD1 (6 bases). This CDR3 has 14 amino acids. Germline-derived CDR1 and CDR2 are ENHRY and SYGVKD. The germline V and J ends were trimmed by 7 bases and 0 bases, with 13 bases remaining between them. This CDR3 reads CAIMSRGNSYEQYF. CDR3 nucleotides: TGTGCCATCATGTCTAGGGGGAACTCCTACGAGCAGTACTTC.

This chain connects TRBV7-2 to TRBJ2-2; 8 nucleotides match TRBD2. The CDR3 is made up of 16 amino acids. Per germline, CDR1 SGHTA and CDR2 FQGNSA. The V gene end was trimmed by 1 base and the J gene end by 4 bases; junction bases not matched to a gene: 5. For the CDR3, the DNA is TGTGCCAGCAGCTTAGGAGCGGGGGCGGGCACCGGGGAGCTGTTTTTT. This gives the protein CASSLGAGAGTGELFF.

The chain links TRBV6-6 to TRBJ2-4, with TRBD1 as a possible D gene (5 bases). Trimming took 4 bases from V and 3 from J, leaving 13 bases between them. This CDR3 has 15 residues. Germline values: CDR1 MNHNY, CDR2 SVGAGI (reference sequence). For the CDR3, the DNA is TGTGCCAGCAGTTTCGGCAGGGCGGACAAAAACATTCAGTACTTC. Its translation is CASSFGRADKNIQYF.

The J gene is TRBJ2-1, the V gene TRBV19; TRBD2 aligns across 9 bases. The J segment lost 8 bases and the V segment lost 5 bases, leaving 13 bases of the junction unmatched. Germline CDR1 LNHDA, CDR2 SQIVND (reference sequence). The CDR3 runs to 16 residues. CDR3 amino acids: CASSRSSGAGGDEQFF. The CDR3 coding sequence is TGTGCCAGTAGTCGGTCTAGCGGGGCTGGGGGAGATGAGCAGTTCTTC.

The chain has TRBV2 and TRBJ1-5, with 11 bases fitting TRBD1. Germline CDR1 SNHLY, CDR2 FYNNEI. The ends lost 6 bases at V and 4 bases at J; junction bases unmatched: 2. The CDR3 is 14 amino acids. The CDR3 sequence: CASSRDRGNQPQHF. CDR3 in DNA: TGTGCCAGCAGCCGGGACAGGGGGAATCAGCCCCAGCATTTT.

The V gene is TRBV6-4, the J gene TRBJ2-5; 11 positions match TRBD2. Germline CDR1 is MRHNA and CDR2 is SNTAGT. The CDR3 runs to 16 residues. V trimming: 6 bases; J trimming: 3 bases; junction bases outside the gene matches: 9. CDR3 residues: CASSPYGTSGKETQYF. CDR3 coding DNA: TGTGCCAGCAGCCCTTACGGGACTAGCGGCAAAGAGACCCAGTACTTC.

The rearrangement joins TRBV2 to TRBJ2-7; perhaps TRBD2 as D (8 bases). V was pared by 6 bases and J by 1 base, with 19 bases between. The CDR3 contains 16 residues. Germline V gene data show CDR1 as SNHLY and CDR2 as FYNNEI. The CDR3: CASSRGGGGKSYEQYF. The CDR3 coding sequence is TGTGCCAGCAGCAGAGGGGGCGGGGGGAAATCCTACGAGCAGTACTTC.

J is TRBJ2-3 and V is TRBV11-2; D gene unclear. This CDR3 spans 12 amino acids. Germline assignment: CDR1 SGHAT and CDR2 FQNNGV. V gave up 4 bases and J gave up 2 bases, with 4 bases separating them. The CDR3 loop reads CASSYNTDTQYF. The CDR3 bases are TGTGCCAGCAGCTATAACACAGATACGCAGTATTTT.

The V and J genes are TRBV27 and TRBJ2-7, with TRBD1 identical over 9 bases. From germline, CDR1 is MNHEY and CDR2 SMNVEV (reference sequence). J lost 2 bases, V lost 6 bases, and 11 bases had no gene match. The CDR3 has 16 residues. CDR3: CASRTTRQGEAYEQYF. DNA for the CDR3: TGTGCCAGCAGGACCACCCGACAGGGGGAAGCCTACGAGCAGTACTTC.

This rearrangement joins TRBV15 to TRBJ2-1, with 7 bases matching TRBD1. This CDR3 spans 15 amino acids. J lost 10 bases, V lost 2 bases, and 11 bases had no gene match. CDR1 is LNHNV, CDR2 YYDKDF, per germline (reference sequence). The chain's CDR3 is CATSRTGTDNTEQFF. In nucleotides, the CDR3 is TGTGCCACCAGCAGAACCGGGACAGATAACACCGAGCAGTTCTTC.

Here the CDR3 reads CSVVLDRGHTNYGYTF. The CDR3 DNA reads as TGCAGCGTTGTTCTGGACAGGGGACATACTAACTATGGCTACACCTTC. This rearrangement joins TRBV29-1 to TRBJ1-2; 9 bases align to TRBD1. The CDR3 consists of 16 residues. Germline CDR1 reads SQVTM; CDR2 reads ANQGSEA. Trimming cost V 4 bases and J 0 bases; bases outside gene matches: 9.

This clone has more than one count but fewer than ten. This chain links TRBV9 with TRBJ2-7, with 7 positions matching TRBD1. The V and J ends lost 0 bases and 3 bases, in that order; junction bases with no gene match: 6. CDR3 length: 15 residues. Per germline, CDR1 SGDLS and CDR2 YYNGEE. This chain's CDR3 is CASSVATGELYEQYF. The CDR3 DNA sequence: TGTGCCAGCAGCGTAGCAACAGGGGAGCTCTACGAGCAGTACTTC.

This clone has just one count. V usage is TRBV5-1 and J usage is TRBJ1-6, with 8 bases identical to TRBD1. V shed 6 bases and J 11 bases; nucleotides not matched to a gene: 10. The CDR3 covers 14 residues. Germline V gene lookup returns CDR1 SGHRS and CDR2 YFSETQ. CDR3 region: CASKSDRARTPLHF. In DNA, the CDR3 is TGCGCCAGCAAGTCGGACAGGGCCCGAACACCCCTCCACTTT.